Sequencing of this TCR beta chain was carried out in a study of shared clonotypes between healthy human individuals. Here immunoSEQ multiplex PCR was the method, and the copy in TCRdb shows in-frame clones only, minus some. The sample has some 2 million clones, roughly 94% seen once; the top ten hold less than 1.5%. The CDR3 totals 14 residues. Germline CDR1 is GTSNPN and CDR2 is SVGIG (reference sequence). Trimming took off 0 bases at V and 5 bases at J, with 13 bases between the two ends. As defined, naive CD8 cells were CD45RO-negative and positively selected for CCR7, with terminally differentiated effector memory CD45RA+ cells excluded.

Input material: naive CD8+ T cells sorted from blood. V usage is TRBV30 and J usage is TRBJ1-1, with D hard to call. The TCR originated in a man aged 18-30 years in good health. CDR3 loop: CAWSVFGRQTEAFF. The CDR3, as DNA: TGTGCCTGGAGTGTTTTTGGCCGGCAGACTGAAGCTTTCTTT.